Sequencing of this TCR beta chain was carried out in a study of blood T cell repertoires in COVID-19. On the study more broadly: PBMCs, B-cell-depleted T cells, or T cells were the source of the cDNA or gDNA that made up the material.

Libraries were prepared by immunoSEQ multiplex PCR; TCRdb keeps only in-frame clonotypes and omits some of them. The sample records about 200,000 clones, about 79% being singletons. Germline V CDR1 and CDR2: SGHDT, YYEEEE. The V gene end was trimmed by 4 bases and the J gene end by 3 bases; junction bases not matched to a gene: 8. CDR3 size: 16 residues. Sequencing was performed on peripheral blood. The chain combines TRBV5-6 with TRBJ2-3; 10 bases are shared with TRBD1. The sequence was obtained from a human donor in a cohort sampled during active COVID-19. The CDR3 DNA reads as TGTGCCAGCAGCCCCCAGGTGGGACAGGGGACAGATACGCAGTATTTT. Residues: CASSPQVGQGTDTQYF.